This T cell receptor beta chain was sequenced during a study of CD8 T cells in ankylosing spondylitis. Study-wide results and caveats: Matched ankylosing spondylitis synovial fluid reportedly contained a significantly enriched population of disease-linked clones.

CDR3 length equals 13 residues. V dropped 4 bases and J dropped 7; count of bases not matched to a gene: 4. CDR1 is SGHRS, CDR2 YFSETQ, per germline. TCRdb analysed the 5' RACE reads with MiXCR anew, one entry per CDR3 protein. The table records under 400,000 distinct CDR3 sequences, approximately 10% of them present only once. This clonotype appeared many times. Its antigen is not identified. The chain couples TRBV5-1 to TRBJ2-1; 8 bases line up with TRBD2. The TCR comes from a female donor with ankylosing spondylitis or in good health (not recorded which). Sequenced: blood, either unsorted or a sorted T cell fraction (not recorded which). The CDR3 region has the DNA TGCGCCAGCAGCCTCCGGGGGGGGAATGAGCAGTTCTTC. Protein product: CASSLRGGNEQFF.